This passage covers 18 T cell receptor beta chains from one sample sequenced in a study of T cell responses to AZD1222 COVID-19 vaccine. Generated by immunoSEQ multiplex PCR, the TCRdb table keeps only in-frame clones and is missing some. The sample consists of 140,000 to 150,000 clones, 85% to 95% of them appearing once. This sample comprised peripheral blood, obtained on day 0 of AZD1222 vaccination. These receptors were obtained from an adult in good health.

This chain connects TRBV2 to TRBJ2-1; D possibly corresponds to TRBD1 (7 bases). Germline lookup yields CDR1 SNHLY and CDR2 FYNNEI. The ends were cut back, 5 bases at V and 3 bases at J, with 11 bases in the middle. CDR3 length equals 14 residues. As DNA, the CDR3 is TGTGCCAGCAGTTACAGGGGAGGCTACAATGAGCAGTTCTTC. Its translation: CASSYRGGYNEQFF.

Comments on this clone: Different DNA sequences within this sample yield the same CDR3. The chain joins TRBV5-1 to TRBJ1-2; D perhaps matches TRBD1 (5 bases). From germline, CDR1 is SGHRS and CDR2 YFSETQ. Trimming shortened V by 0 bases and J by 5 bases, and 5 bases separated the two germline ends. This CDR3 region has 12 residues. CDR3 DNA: TGCGCCAGCAGCTTGGCAGGGTATGGCTACACCTTC. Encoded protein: CASSLAGYGYTF.

CDR3 amino acids: CASSSAGRNNSPLHF. The CDR3 DNA follows: TGTGCCAGCAGTTCCGCGGGACGGAATAATTCACCCCTCCACTTT. The chain couples TRBV27 to TRBJ1-6; D may be TRBD1 (5 bases). The CDR3 contains 15 residues. The germline V gene encodes CDR1 MNHEY and CDR2 SMNVEV (reference sequence). Trimming shortened V by 4 bases and J by 5 bases, and 12 bases separated the two germline ends.

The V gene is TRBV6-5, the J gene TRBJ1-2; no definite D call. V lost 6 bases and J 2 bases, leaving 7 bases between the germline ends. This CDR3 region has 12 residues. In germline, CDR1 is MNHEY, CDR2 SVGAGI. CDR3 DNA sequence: TGTGCCAGCAGCCGCAAGAACTATGGCTACACCTTC. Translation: CASSRKNYGYTF.

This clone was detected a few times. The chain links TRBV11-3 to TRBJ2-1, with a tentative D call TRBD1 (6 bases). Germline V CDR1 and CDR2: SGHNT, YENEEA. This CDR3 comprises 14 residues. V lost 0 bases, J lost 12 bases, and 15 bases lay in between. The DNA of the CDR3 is TGTGCCAGCAGCTTAGATCAGGGCCAGGGGCCGCAGTTCTTC. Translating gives CASSLDQGQGPQFF.

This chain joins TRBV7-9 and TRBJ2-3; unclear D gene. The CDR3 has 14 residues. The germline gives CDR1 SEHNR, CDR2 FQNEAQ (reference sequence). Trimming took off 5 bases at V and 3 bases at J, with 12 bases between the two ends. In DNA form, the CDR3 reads TGTGCCAGCAGCCCGCGTTTGTCAACAGATACGCAGTATTTT. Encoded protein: CASSPRLSTDTQYF.

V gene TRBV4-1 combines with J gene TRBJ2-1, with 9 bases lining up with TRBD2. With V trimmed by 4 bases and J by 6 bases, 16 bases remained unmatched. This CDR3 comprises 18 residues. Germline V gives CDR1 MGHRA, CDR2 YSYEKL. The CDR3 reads CASSPSPPGSGGSNEQFF. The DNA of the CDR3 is TGCGCCAGCAGCCCCTCCCCCCCGGGCAGCGGGGGGTCCAATGAGCAGTTCTTC.

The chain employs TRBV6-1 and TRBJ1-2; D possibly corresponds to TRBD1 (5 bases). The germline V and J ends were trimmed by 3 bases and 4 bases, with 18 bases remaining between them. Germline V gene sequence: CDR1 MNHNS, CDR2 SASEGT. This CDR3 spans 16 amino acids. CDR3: CASSDLGQGRGYGYTF. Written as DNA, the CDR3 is TGTGCCAGCAGTGACCTCGGGCAGGGAAGAGGCTATGGCTACACCTTC.

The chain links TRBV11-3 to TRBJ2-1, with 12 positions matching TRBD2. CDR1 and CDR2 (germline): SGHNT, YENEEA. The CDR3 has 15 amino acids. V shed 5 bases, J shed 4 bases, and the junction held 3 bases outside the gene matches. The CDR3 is CASSPGTSGYNEQFF. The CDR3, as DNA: TGTGCCAGCAGCCCCGGGACTAGCGGGTACAATGAGCAGTTCTTC.

The DNA for the CDR3 is TGTGCCAGCAGCCCCCGCACCGGGACAGCGGTTTACAATGAGCAGTTCTTC. Translated, it gives CASSPRTGTAVYNEQFF. The chain uses TRBV14 and TRBJ2-1; 7 bases agree with TRBD1. The CDR3 is 17 residues long. With V trimmed by 4 bases and J by 4 bases, 13 bases remained unmatched. CDR1 SGHDN and CDR2 FVKESK come from the germline V gene.

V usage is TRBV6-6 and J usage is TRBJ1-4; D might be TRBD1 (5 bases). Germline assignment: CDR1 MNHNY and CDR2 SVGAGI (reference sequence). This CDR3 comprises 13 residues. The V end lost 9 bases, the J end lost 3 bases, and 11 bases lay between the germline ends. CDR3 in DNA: TGTGCCAGTAGAGACAGTTCTAATGAAAAACTGTTTTTT. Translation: CASRDSSNEKLFF.

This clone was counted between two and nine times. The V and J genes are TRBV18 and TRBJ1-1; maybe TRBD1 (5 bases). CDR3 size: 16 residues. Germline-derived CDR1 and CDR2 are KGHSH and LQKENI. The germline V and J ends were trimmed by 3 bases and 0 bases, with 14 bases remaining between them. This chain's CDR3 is CASSPAGSLVNTEAFF. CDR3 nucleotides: TGTGCCAGCTCACCCGCAGGGTCCCTTGTGAACACTGAAGCTTTCTTT.

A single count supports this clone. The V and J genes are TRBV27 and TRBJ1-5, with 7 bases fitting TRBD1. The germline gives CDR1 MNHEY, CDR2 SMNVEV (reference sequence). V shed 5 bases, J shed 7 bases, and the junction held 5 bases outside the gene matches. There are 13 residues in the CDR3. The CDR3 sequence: CASSLTGEQPQHF. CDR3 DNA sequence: TGTGCCAGCAGTCTCACAGGGGAGCAGCCCCAGCATTTT.

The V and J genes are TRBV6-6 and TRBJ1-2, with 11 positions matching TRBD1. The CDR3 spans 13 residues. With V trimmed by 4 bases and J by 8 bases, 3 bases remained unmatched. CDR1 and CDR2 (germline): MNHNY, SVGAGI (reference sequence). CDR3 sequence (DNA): TGTGCCAGCAGTTTGGGACAGGGGGACGGCTACACCTTC. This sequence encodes CASSLGQGDGYTF.

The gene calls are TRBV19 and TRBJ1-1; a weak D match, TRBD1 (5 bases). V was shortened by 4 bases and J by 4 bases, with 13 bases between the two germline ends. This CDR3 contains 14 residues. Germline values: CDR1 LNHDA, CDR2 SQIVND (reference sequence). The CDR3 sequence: CASSNRGRSTEAFF. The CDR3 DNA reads TGTGCCAGTAGTAATCGGGGCAGGAGCACTGAAGCTTTCTTT.

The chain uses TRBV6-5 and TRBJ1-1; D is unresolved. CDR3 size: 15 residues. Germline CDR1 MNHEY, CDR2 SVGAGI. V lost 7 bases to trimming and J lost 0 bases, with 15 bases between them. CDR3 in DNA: TGTGCCAGCAACGACTCGACAAGGCTGAACACTGAAGCTTTCTTT. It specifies CASNDSTRLNTEAFF.

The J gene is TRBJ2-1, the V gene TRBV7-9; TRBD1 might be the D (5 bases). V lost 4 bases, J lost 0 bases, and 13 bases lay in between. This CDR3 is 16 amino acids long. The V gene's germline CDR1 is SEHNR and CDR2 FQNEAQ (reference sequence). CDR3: CASSSGRQYSYNEQFF. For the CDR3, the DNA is TGTGCCAGCAGCTCCGGGCGACAGTACTCCTACAATGAGCAGTTCTTC.

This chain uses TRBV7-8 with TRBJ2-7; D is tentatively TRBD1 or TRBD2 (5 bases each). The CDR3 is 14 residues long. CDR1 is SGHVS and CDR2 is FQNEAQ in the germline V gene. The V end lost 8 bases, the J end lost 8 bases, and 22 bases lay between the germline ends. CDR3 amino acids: CASGLVPGSTKQYF. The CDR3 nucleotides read TGTGCCAGCGGACTCGTGCCAGGGTCGACGAAGCAGTACTTC.